Following are 10 T cell receptor beta chains from one sample sequenced in a study of blood T cell repertoires in COVID-19. Profiled with immunoSEQ multiplex PCR; TCRdb holds only in-frame clones, not every one. The top ten hold around 4.8% of the sample, which has about 170,000 clones, 70% to 90% seen once. Sequencing was done on a sample of PBMCs or T cells enriched from blood (not recorded which). Source of these receptors: a woman in her forties or fifties who had recovered from COVID-19.

The rearrangement uses TRBV7-9 and TRBJ1-1; 7 nucleotides align to TRBD1. Per germline, CDR1 SEHNR and CDR2 FQNEAQ (reference sequence). The CDR3 is 13 residues long. Unmatched junction bases numbered 1, after V lost 5 bases and J lost 1 base. The CDR3 region is CASSRDRNTEAFF. For the CDR3, the DNA is TGTGCCAGCAGCCGGGACAGGAACACTGAAGCTTTCTTT.

This chain links TRBV12-3 or TRBV12-4 with TRBJ1-1; TRBD1 matches at 7 bases. J gave up 9 bases and V 6 bases, and 7 bases lay outside the gene matches. CDR3 size: 12 residues. This CDR3 is CASRGQAGQAFF. In DNA, the CDR3 is TGTGCCAGCAGAGGACAGGCCGGGCAAGCTTTCTTT.

This chain joins TRBV11-2 and TRBJ1-4, with D perhaps matching TRBD1 (5 bases). The germline V and J ends were trimmed by 5 bases and 5 bases, with 12 bases remaining between them. The CDR3 is 14 amino acids. Germline CDR1 is SGHAT and CDR2 is FQNNGV. CDR3 nucleotide sequence: TGTGCCAGCAGCCGGGGGACGCTGAATGAAAAACTGTTTTTT. Amino acids: CASSRGTLNEKLFF.

The V and J genes are TRBV2 and TRBJ1-1; 8 nucleotides align to TRBD1. Germline loops: CDR1 SNHLY, CDR2 FYNNEI. V gave up 5 bases and J gave up 5 bases; unmatched junction bases: 7. CDR3 length: 14 residues. The CDR3 nucleotides are TGTGCCAGCAGTCGCTGGACAGGGCAGACTGAAGCTTTCTTT. Its protein is CASSRWTGQTEAFF.

The chain couples TRBV7-2 to TRBJ2-1; D gene unclear. Deletions cut 2 bases from V and 9 bases from J, with 11 bases between. Germline assignment: CDR1 SGHTA and CDR2 FQGNSA. The CDR3 loop spans 13 amino acids. Here the CDR3 DNA reads TGTGCCAGCAGCTTAATGAGCTATGGTGAGCAGTTCTTC. Residues: CASSLMSYGEQFF.

In DNA form, the CDR3 reads TGTGCCAGCAAACAGGGGAATAATTCACCCCTCCACTTT. Protein product: CASKQGNNSPLHF. This chain uses TRBV28 with TRBJ1-6, with TRBD1 identical over 7 bases. J lost 5 bases, V lost 7 bases, and 2 bases had no gene match. This CDR3 has 13 amino acids. CDR1 is MDHEN and CDR2 is SYDVKM in the germline V gene.

V and J are TRBV6-1 and TRBJ1-2, with 7 bases aligning to TRBD1. V lost 3 bases to trimming and J lost 4 bases; unmatched junction nucleotides: 5. This CDR3 has 14 amino acids. Germline V gene sequence: CDR1 MNHNS, CDR2 SASEGT. The CDR3 here is CASSETGTAYGYTF. CDR3 bases: TGTGCCAGCAGTGAGACCGGGACAGCCTATGGCTACACCTTC.

The rearrangement uses TRBV28 and TRBJ1-2; unclear D gene. Trimming took off 10 bases at V and 4 bases at J, with 16 bases between the two ends. In germline, CDR1 is MDHEN, CDR2 SYDVKM. This CDR3 contains 13 residues. The CDR3 loop reads CATSAAPIYGYTF. In DNA, the CDR3 is TGTGCCACCTCCGCGGCGCCGATCTATGGCTACACCTTC.

The V gene is TRBV4-2, the J gene TRBJ1-1; D might be TRBD1 (6 bases). The CDR3 covers 17 residues. Trimming removed 0 bases at V and 3 bases at J, with 17 bases between. Looked up from germline, CDR1 is LGHNA and CDR2 is YNFKEQ. The CDR3 nucleotides are TGTGCCAGCAGCCAAGATCGGCAGGGGCCAGGGGACACTGAAGCTTTCTTT. Protein sequence: CASSQDRQGPGDTEAFF.

V usage is TRBV4-1 and J usage is TRBJ2-4; 9 positions agree with TRBD1. CDR1 is MGHRA, CDR2 YSYEKL, per germline. The CDR3 runs to 14 residues. V gave up 1 base and J gave up 15 bases; unmatched junction bases: 10. The CDR3 region is CASSQVLGTGTWYF. CDR3 nucleotides: TGCGCCAGCAGCCAAGTCTTGGGGACAGGGACCTGGTACTTC.